The source of this TCR beta chain is a study of cytomegalovirus exposure and HLA in healthy donors. Background on the study: For the 300 to 400 genotyped donors, more than 65% fell within the Caucasian-associated ancestry cluster.

Researchers ran the PCR with 60 Vbeta and 13 Jbeta primers. This table comes from immunoSEQ multiplex PCR, and its TCRdb copy is limited to in-frame clones, with some not included. The sample includes around 170,000 clones, approximately 73% of them seen just once. The TCR comes from a woman in her twenties or thirties in good health and CMV-seropositive. Sequencing input: PBMCs.

CDR3 loop: CASSPPRRFPWSEQYF. In DNA form, the CDR3 reads TGCGCCAGCAGTCCCCCTCGACGGTTCCCTTGGAGCGAGCAGTACTTC. The rearrangement joins TRBV23-1 to TRBJ2-7, with D unclear. TRBV23-1 is designated an ORF whose function remains uncertain. V lost 4 bases and J 6 bases, leaving 22 bases between the germline ends. The CDR3 runs 16 residues.